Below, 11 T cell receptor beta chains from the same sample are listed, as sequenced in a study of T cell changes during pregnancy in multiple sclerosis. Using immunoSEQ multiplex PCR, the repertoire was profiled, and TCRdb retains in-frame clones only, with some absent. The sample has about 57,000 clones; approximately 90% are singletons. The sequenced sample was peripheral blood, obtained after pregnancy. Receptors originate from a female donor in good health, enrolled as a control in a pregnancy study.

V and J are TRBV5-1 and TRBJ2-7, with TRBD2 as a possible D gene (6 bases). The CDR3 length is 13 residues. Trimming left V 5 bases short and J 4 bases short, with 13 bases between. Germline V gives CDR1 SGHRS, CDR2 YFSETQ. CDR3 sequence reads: CASRGTGTYEQYF. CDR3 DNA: TGCGCCAGCAGGGGGACTGGAACATACGAGCAGTACTTC.

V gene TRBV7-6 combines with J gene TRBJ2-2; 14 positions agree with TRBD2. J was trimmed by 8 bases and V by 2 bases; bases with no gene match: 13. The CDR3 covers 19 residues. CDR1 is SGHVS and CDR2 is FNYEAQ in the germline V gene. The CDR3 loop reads CASSLSPAPGLAGVGELFF. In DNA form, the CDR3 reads TGTGCCAGCAGCTTATCCCCAGCCCCGGGACTAGCGGGAGTGGGGGAGCTGTTTTTT.

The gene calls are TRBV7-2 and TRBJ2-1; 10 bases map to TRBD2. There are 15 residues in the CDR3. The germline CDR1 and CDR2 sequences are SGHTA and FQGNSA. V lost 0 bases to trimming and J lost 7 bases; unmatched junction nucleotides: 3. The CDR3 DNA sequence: TGTGCCAGCAGCTTAGCCCTAGCGGGAGCGAATGAGCAGTTCTTC. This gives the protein CASSLALAGANEQFF.

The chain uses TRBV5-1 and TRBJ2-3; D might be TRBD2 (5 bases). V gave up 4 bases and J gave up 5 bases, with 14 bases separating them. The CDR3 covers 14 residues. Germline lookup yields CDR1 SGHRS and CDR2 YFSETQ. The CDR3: CASSVLDREDTQYF. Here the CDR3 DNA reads TGCGCCAGCAGCGTCCTGGACCGGGAAGATACGCAGTATTTT.

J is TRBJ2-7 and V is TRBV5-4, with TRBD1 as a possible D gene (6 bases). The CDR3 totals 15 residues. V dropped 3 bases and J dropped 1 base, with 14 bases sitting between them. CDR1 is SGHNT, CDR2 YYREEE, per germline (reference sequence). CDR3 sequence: CASSSATGFSYEQYF. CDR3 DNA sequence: TGTGCCAGCAGCTCGGCGACAGGTTTTTCCTACGAGCAGTACTTC. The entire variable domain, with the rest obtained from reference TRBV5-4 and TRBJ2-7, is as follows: ETGVTQSPTHLIKTRGQQVTLRCSSQSGHNTVSWYQQALGQGPQFIFQYYREEENGRGNFPPRFSGLQFPNYSSELNVNALELDDSALYLCASSSATGFSYEQYFGPGTRLTVT.

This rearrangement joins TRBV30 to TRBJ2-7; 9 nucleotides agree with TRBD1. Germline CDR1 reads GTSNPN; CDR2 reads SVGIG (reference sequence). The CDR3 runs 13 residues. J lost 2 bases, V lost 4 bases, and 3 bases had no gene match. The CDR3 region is CAWKDRGPYEQYF. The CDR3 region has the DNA TGTGCCTGGAAGGACAGGGGACCCTACGAGCAGTACTTC. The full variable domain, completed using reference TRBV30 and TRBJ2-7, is SQTIHQWPATLVQPVGSPLSLECTVEGTSNPNLYWYRQAAGRGLQLLFYSVGIGQISSEVPQNLSASRPQDRQFILSSKKLLLSDSGFYLCAWKDRGPYEQYFGPGTRLTVT.

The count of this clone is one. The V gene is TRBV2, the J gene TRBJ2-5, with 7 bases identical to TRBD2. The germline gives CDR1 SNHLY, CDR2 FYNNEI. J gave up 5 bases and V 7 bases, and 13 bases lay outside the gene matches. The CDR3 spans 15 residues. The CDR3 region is CASNLLPAGGETQYF. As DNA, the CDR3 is TGTGCCAGCAATCTCCTACCGGCCGGGGGGGAGACCCAGTACTTC.

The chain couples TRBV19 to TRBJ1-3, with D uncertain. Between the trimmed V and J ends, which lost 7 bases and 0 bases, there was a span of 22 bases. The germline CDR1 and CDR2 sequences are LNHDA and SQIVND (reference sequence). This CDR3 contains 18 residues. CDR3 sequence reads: CASTSFYSQRGSGNTIYF. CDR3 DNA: TGTGCCAGTACGTCTTTCTACTCTCAACGGGGCTCTGGAAACACCATATATTTT.

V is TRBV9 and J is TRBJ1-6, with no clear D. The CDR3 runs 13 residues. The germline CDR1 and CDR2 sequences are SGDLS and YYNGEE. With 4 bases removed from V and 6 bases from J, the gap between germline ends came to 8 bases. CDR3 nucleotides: TGTGCCAGCAGCACTGACTCTAATTCACCCCTCCACTTT. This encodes CASSTDSNSPLHF.

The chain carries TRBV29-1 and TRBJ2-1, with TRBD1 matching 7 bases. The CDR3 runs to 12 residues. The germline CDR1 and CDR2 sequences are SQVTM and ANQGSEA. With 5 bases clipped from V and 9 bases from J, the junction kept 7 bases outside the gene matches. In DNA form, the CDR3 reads TGCAGCGTTCGAGGGGGCGCCAGTGAGCAGTTCTTC. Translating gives CSVRGGASEQFF.

The CDR3 nucleotides are TGTGCCTGGAAACTCGATTTGCAGGGGAATTCACCCCTCCACTTT. It encodes CAWKLDLQGNSPLHF. V usage is TRBV30 and J usage is TRBJ1-6; TRBD1 might be the D (6 bases). The CDR3 is made up of 15 amino acids. Germline CDR1 and CDR2: GTSNPN and SVGIG (reference sequence). Trimming pared 4 bases from V and 7 bases from J, leaving 17 bases between.